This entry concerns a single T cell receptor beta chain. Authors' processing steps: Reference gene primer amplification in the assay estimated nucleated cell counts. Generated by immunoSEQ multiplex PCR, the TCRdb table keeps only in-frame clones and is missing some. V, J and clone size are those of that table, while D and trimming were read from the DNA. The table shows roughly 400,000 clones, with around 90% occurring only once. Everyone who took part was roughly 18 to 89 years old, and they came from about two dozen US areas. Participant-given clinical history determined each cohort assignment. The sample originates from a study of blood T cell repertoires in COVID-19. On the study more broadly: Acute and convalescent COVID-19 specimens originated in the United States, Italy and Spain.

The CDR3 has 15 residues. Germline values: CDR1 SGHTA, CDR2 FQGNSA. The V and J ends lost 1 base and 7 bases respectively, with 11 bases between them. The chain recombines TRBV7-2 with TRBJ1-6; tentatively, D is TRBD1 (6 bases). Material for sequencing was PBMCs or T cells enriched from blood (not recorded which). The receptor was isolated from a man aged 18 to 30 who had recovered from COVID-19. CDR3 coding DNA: TGTGCCAGCAGCTTAGAGGGGGACGGAAATTCACCCCTCCACTTT. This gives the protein CASSLEGDGNSPLHF.